One sample yielded the 18 T cell receptor beta chains listed below, sequenced in a study of cytomegalovirus exposure and HLA in healthy donors. 13 Jbeta primers and 60 Vbeta primers were used for the PCR. The repertoire was sequenced with immunoSEQ multiplex PCR; TCRdb's copy has only in-frame clones and lacks some. This sample carries about 170,000 clones, about 88% of them seen once, and the ten largest clones take more than 2%. Sequencing was done on a sample of PBMCs. Receptor source: a man aged 18 to 29 in good health and CMV-seropositive.

This clone was observed once. This chain links TRBV6-4 with TRBJ1-1, with D unresolved. Between the trimmed V and J ends, which lost 5 bases and 11 bases, there was a span of 18 bases. CDR1 and CDR2 (germline): MRHNA, SNTAGT. CDR3 length: 13 amino acids. The CDR3 here is CASSQTGPGNAFF. For the CDR3, the DNA is TGTGCCAGCAGTCAAACCGGGCCGGGAAACGCTTTCTTT.

CDR3 loop: CASSLDSSKGNTIYF. The CDR3 region has the DNA TGTGCCAGCAGCTTAGATTCATCTAAAGGAAACACCATATATTTT. This chain connects TRBV7-2 to TRBJ1-3; D is ambiguous. Germline V gene lookup returns CDR1 SGHTA and CDR2 FQGNSA. CDR3 size: 15 residues. Deletions cut 1 base from V and 4 bases from J, with 11 bases between. Variable domain in full (rest from reference TRBV7-2 and TRBJ1-3): GAGVSQSPSNKVTEKGKDVELRCDPISGHTALYWYRQSLGQGLEFLIYFQGNSAPDKSGLPSDRFSAERTGGSVSTLTIQRTQQEDSAVYLCASSLDSSKGNTIYFGEGSWLTVV.

The chain employs TRBV4-3 and TRBJ1-5; D is uncertain. The CDR3 sequence is 16 residues long. CDR1 and CDR2 from the germline V gene are LGHNA and YSLEER. Between the trimmed V and J ends, which lost 4 bases and 1 base, there was a span of 14 bases. The CDR3 protein is CASSPNPTGSNQPQHF. CDR3 sequence (DNA): TGCGCCAGCAGCCCCAACCCAACCGGGAGCAATCAGCCCCAGCATTTT.

This chain joins TRBV7-9 and TRBJ2-1; D perhaps matches TRBD2 (7 bases). The V gene's germline CDR1 is SEHNR and CDR2 FQNEAQ (reference sequence). Trimming left V 1 base short and J 9 bases short, with 10 bases between. The CDR3 totals 13 residues. The DNA for the CDR3 is TGTGCCAGCAGCTTAGGGGAGGGGGGTGAGCAGTTCTTC. As protein: CASSLGEGGEQFF.

This clone was counted between two and nine times. The chain links TRBV5-6 to TRBJ1-2; 8 nucleotides agree with TRBD1. The length of the CDR3 is 17 residues. With V trimmed by 4 bases and J by 0 bases, 11 bases remained unmatched. CDR1 is SGHDT, CDR2 YYEEEE, per germline. CDR3 protein: CASSPVKDRASNYGYTF. Here the CDR3 DNA reads TGTGCCAGCAGCCCGGTAAAGGACAGGGCCTCTAACTATGGCTACACCTTC.

This chain uses TRBV6-1 with TRBJ1-5, with no clear D. Germline V gene data show CDR1 as MNHNS and CDR2 as SASEGT. This CDR3 region has 14 residues. Trimming pared 2 bases from V and 2 bases from J, leaving 7 bases between. CDR3 protein: CASSEIPGNQPQHF. CDR3 DNA: TGTGCCAGCAGTGAAATCCCGGGCAATCAGCCCCAGCATTTT.

The chain couples TRBV18 to TRBJ1-5, with TRBD1 matching over 9 bases. Germline CDR1 KGHSH, CDR2 LQKENI. Losses at the gene ends were 1 base for V and 7 bases for J; bases not matched to a gene: 8. This CDR3 has 16 amino acids. The chain's CDR3 is CASSPLQTGGRQPQHF. For the CDR3, the DNA is TGTGCCAGCTCACCACTCCAAACAGGGGGCAGGCAGCCCCAGCATTTT.

The chain links TRBV19 to TRBJ1-2; 7 bases match TRBD1. The ends lost 6 bases at V and 4 bases at J; junction bases unmatched: 8. Germline loops: CDR1 LNHDA, CDR2 SQIVND (reference sequence). The CDR3 spans 14 residues. CDR3 sequence: CASSPGTATYGYTF. CDR3 nucleotide sequence: TGTGCCAGTAGCCCCGGGACAGCCACCTATGGCTACACCTTC. Looking up the rest from reference TRBV19 and TRBJ1-2 gives the full variable domain: DGGITQSPKYLFRKEGQNVTLSCEQNLNHDAMYWYRQDPGQGLRLIYYSQIVNDFQKGDIAEGYSVSREKKESFPLTVTSAQKNPTAFYLCASSPGTATYGYTFGSGTRLTVV.

This sequence joins TRBV5-1 and TRBJ1-4; D gene uncertain. Germline V gene sequence: CDR1 SGHRS, CDR2 YFSETQ. V was trimmed by 0 bases and J by 2 bases, leaving 5 bases between them. This CDR3 is 14 amino acids long. The CDR3: CASSLGGTNEKLFF. For the CDR3, the DNA is TGCGCCAGCAGCTTGGGAGGCACTAATGAAAAACTGTTTTTT. The full variable domain, rest sourced from reference TRBV5-1 and TRBJ1-4, is KAGVTQTPRYLIKTRGQQVTLSCSPISGHRSVSWYQQTPGQGLQFLFEYFSETQRNKGNFPGRFSGRQFSNSRSEMNVSTLELGDSALYLCASSLGGTNEKLFFGSGTQLSVL.

This clone has more than one count but fewer than ten. The chain joins TRBV5-5 to TRBJ1-2; D unclear. The germline CDR1 and CDR2 sequences are SGHKS and YYEKEE (reference sequence). Between the trimmed V and J ends, which lost 5 bases and 5 bases, there was a span of 19 bases. The CDR3 spans 15 residues. For the CDR3, the DNA is TGTGCCAGCAGGTTTTTCGAGACGGAGGTATATGGCTACACCTTC. Translating it yields CASRFFETEVYGYTF. Full variable domain (rest looked up from reference TRBV5-5 and TRBJ1-2): DAGVTQSPTHLIKTRGQQVTLRCSPISGHKSVSWYQQVLGQGPQFIFQYYEKEERGRGNFPDRFSARQFPNYSSELNVNALLLGDSALYLCASRFFETEVYGYTFGSGTRLTVV.

The chain employs TRBV7-8 and TRBJ1-1; perhaps TRBD1 as D (5 bases). Trimming took 2 bases from V and 1 from J, leaving 8 bases between them. CDR1 is SGHVS and CDR2 is FQNEAQ in the germline V gene. This CDR3 spans 14 amino acids. CDR3 nucleotides: TGTGCCAGCAGCTTAAGGCAGGGGAACACTGAAGCTTTCTTT. Encoded protein: CASSLRQGNTEAFF.

J is TRBJ1-2 and V is TRBV27; 7 bases match TRBD1. The CDR3 covers 13 residues. V gave up 6 bases and J gave up 6 bases; unmatched junction bases: 7. Germline V gene sequence: CDR1 MNHEY, CDR2 SMNVEV (reference sequence). The CDR3 loop is CASSRTGADGYTF. In DNA form, the CDR3 reads TGTGCCAGCAGCCGCACAGGGGCGGATGGCTACACCTTC.

J is TRBJ2-7 and V is TRBV2; 9 bases map to TRBD2. This CDR3 spans 14 amino acids. V gave up 2 bases and J gave up 2 bases; unmatched junction bases: 1. From germline, CDR1 is SNHLY and CDR2 FYNNEI. In DNA form, the CDR3 reads TGTGCCAGCAGTGAACTAGCGGGGACCTACGAGCAGTACTTC. Translation: CASSELAGTYEQYF.

The rearrangement links TRBV9 to TRBJ1-1; no clear D. CDR1 and CDR2 (germline): SGDLS, YYNGEE. Between the trimmed V and J ends, which lost 4 bases and 1 base, there was a span of 11 bases. The CDR3 runs 14 residues. The CDR3 sequence is CASSPASENTEAFF. The CDR3 DNA sequence: TGTGCCAGCAGCCCTGCCAGTGAGAACACTGAAGCTTTCTTT.

The chain recombines TRBV5-8 with TRBJ2-5; D is perhaps TRBD1 (5 bases). The CDR3 is 15 amino acids. Germline lookup yields CDR1 SGHTS and CDR2 YDEGEE. The ends were cut back, 4 bases at V and 5 bases at J, with 18 bases in the middle. CDR3 DNA sequence: TGTGCCAGCAGCCTTACAGGCGTTACAAGTGAGACCCAGTACTTC. Amino acids: CASSLTGVTSETQYF.

The chain carries TRBV4-3 and TRBJ1-2; maybe TRBD1 (6 bases). The CDR3 totals 13 residues. CDR1 is LGHNA, CDR2 YSLEER, per germline. V was pared by 2 bases and J by 7 bases, with 11 bases between. CDR3 protein: CASSQLGGAGYTF. CDR3 in DNA: TGCGCCAGCAGCCAACTAGGGGGTGCTGGCTACACCTTC.

This clone was seen a handful of times. The V gene is TRBV27, the J gene TRBJ2-2, with a tentative D call TRBD1 (7 bases). The CDR3 is 23 amino acids. Germline V gene lookup returns CDR1 MNHEY and CDR2 SMNVEV (reference sequence). V was cut by 2 bases and J by 2 bases, with 33 bases left in between. CDR3 sequence reads: CASSLRGVREGGMGRGNTGELFF. As DNA, the CDR3 is TGTGCCAGCAGTTTAAGGGGGGTTCGCGAAGGGGGCATGGGTAGAGGAAACACCGGGGAGCTGTTTTTT.

The chain carries TRBV6-1 and TRBJ2-5, with 13 bases identical to TRBD2. The germline V gene has CDR1 MNHNS and CDR2 SASEGT. With V trimmed by 6 bases and J by 7 bases, 2 bases remained unmatched. The CDR3 extends over 13 amino acids. CDR3 in DNA: TGTGCCAGCAGAGGACTAGCGGGGGTGACCCAGTACTTC. Translating it yields CASRGLAGVTQYF.